The 19 T cell receptor beta chains below were found in one sample sequenced in a study of post-analysis software for immune sequencing data. Researchers reported that TCR beta cDNA libraries carried unique molecular identifiers. MiXCR was run by TCRdb on the PCR reads, yielding one entry per CDR3 protein. In the table there are about 770,000 distinct CDR3 sequences, 35% to 55% of which are singletons. Whole-study findings and limits: Comparison of patients with controls showed roughly five TRBV segments more frequent in patients, TRBV5-6, TRBV5-1 and TRBV20-1 among them.

The antigens for these receptors are not known. The source material was blood. These receptor sequences come from a girl aged 5 to 17 with multiple sclerosis.

This clonotype was detected only once. The rearrangement uses TRBV20-1 and TRBJ2-1, with 7 bases matching TRBD2. Germline V gene data show CDR1 as DFQATT and CDR2 as SNEGSKA (reference sequence). V lost 6 bases to trimming and J lost 7 bases; unmatched junction nucleotides: 15. The CDR3 loop spans 15 amino acids. The CDR3 protein is CSATTLAGVMNEQFF. Here the CDR3 DNA reads TGCAGTGCCACCACTCTGGCGGGAGTTATGAATGAGCAGTTCTTC.

This clonotype turned up a few times. The chain's CDR3 is CASSLFGTSEYNEQFF. CDR3 DNA: TGTGCCAGCAGTTTATTCGGGACTAGCGAGTACAATGAGCAGTTCTTC. This rearrangement joins TRBV6-6 to TRBJ2-1; 10 positions match TRBD2. Germline values: CDR1 MNHNY, CDR2 SVGAGI (reference sequence). J gave up 4 bases and V 4 bases, and 7 bases lay outside the gene matches. The CDR3 loop spans 16 amino acids.

This clonotype was seen just once. This sequence joins TRBV11-2 and TRBJ1-2; TRBD1 might be the D (6 bases). This CDR3 has 14 residues. Trimming cost V 5 bases and J 4 bases, with 14 bases left between them. Germline values: CDR1 SGHAT, CDR2 FQNNGV. CDR3 residues: CASSGPGGAYGYTF. The CDR3 region has the DNA TGTGCCAGCAGCGGACCCGGGGGCGCCTATGGCTACACCTTC.

Notes on this clonotype: Without the conserved terminal phenylalanine or tryptophan, this CDR3 likely stems from a read error. The rearrangement joins TRBV15 to TRBJ2-3; 7 bases are a match to TRBD1. The CDR3 consists of 15 residues. The V and J ends lost 8 bases and 2 bases, in that order; junction bases with no gene match: 10. In germline, CDR1 is LNHNV, CDR2 YYDKDF (reference sequence). The DNA for the CDR3 is TGTGCCACCGGAGAGGCAGGGGGTTACACAGATACGCAGTATTGT. This translates into CATGEAGGYTDTQYC.

The CDR3 loop reads CSARPFFLAGGGTDTQYF. For the CDR3, the DNA is TGCAGTGCTAGACCCTTCTTTCTAGCGGGAGGGGGCACAGATACGCAGTATTTT. The chain joins TRBV20-1 to TRBJ2-3; 12 bases align to TRBD2. The CDR3 is 18 amino acids. In germline, CDR1 is DFQATT, CDR2 SNEGSKA (reference sequence). Losses at the gene ends were 2 bases for V and 1 base for J; bases not matched to a gene: 10.

The sample holds a few counts of this clonotype. The CDR3 loop is CASSSASDTSPEQYF. The DNA of the CDR3 is TGTGCCAGCAGTAGCGCCTCGGACACATCCCCCGAGCAGTACTTC. The rearrangement joins TRBV6-6 to TRBJ2-5, with a tentative D call TRBD1 (5 bases). TRBJ2-7 explains the end of the DNA better; the J call may be wrong. This CDR3 comprises 15 residues. Germline V gives CDR1 MNHNY, CDR2 SVGAGI (reference sequence).

This clonotype occurred a few times. The chain combines TRBV12-3 or TRBV12-4 with TRBJ2-1; TRBD2 aligns across 11 bases. J gave up 8 bases and V 5 bases, and 8 bases lay outside the gene matches. The CDR3 covers 15 residues. The CDR3 is CASSTPLAGVDEQFF. CDR3 DNA sequence: TGTGCCAGCAGTACCCCACTAGCGGGAGTCGATGAGCAGTTCTTC.

This clonotype was found a few times. V is TRBV7-9 and J is TRBJ2-4; D is undetermined. Germline V gives CDR1 SEHNR, CDR2 FQNEAQ (reference sequence). The CDR3 contains 15 residues. The V gene lost 8 bases and the J gene lost 0 bases, with 14 bases spanning the gap. Here the CDR3 reads CASSPKGLAKNIQYF. For the CDR3, the DNA is TGTGCCAGCTCACCGAAAGGCCTAGCCAAAAACATTCAGTACTTC.

The V and J genes are TRBV7-8 and TRBJ2-7; D is uncertain. V lost 5 bases, J lost 0 bases, and 11 bases lay in between. This CDR3 is built from 14 residues. The V gene's germline CDR1 is SGHVS and CDR2 FQNEAQ. The DNA of the CDR3 is TGTGCCAGCAGCGCGAGTGCTAGCTCCTACGAGCAGTACTTC. Protein: CASSASASSYEQYF.

As for this clonotype: A junction boundary mismatches the germline segment, possibly from a read error. This chain uses TRBV20-1 with TRBJ1-2; D is ambiguous. The length of the CDR3 is 13 residues. Germline CDR1 reads DFQATT; CDR2 reads SNEGSKA (reference sequence). The CDR3 spells CSARAPINCGYTF. CDR3 sequence (DNA): TGCAGTGCTAGAGCCCCCATTAACTGTGGCTACACCTTC.

The V and J genes are TRBV15 and TRBJ1-6; 7 bases map to TRBD1. Per germline, CDR1 LNHNV and CDR2 YYDKDF (reference sequence). This CDR3 contains 15 residues. Losses at the gene ends were 0 bases for V and 7 bases for J; bases not matched to a gene: 3. The CDR3 spells CATSRDEGANSPLHF. The CDR3 nucleotides are TGTGCCACCAGCAGAGACGAGGGGGCGAATTCACCCCTCCACTTT.

The rearrangement uses TRBV4-3 and TRBJ2-7; D is undetermined. CDR3 length equals 17 residues. Germline assignment: CDR1 LGHNA and CDR2 YSLEER. V shed 0 bases and J shed 0 bases, with 15 bases lying between them. CDR3 loop: CASSQDWRGRTSYEQYF. The CDR3 nucleotides read TGCGCCAGCAGCCAAGATTGGAGAGGCCGCACCTCCTACGAGCAGTACTTC.

This chain uses TRBV5-8 with TRBJ2-7, with 9 bases matching TRBD1. CDR1 is SGHTS and CDR2 is YDEGEE in the germline V gene. The CDR3 length is 15 residues. J gave up 4 bases and V 0 bases, and 5 bases lay outside the gene matches. CDR3 coding DNA: TGTGCCAGCAGCTTGGCCCCGGGACAGGGATACGAGCAGTACTTC. Residues: CASSLAPGQGYEQYF.

This chain links TRBV12-3 or TRBV12-4 with TRBJ1-2, with D possibly matching TRBD1 (6 bases). This CDR3 contains 16 residues. Deletions cut 3 bases from V and 6 bases from J, with 20 bases between. CDR3 coding DNA: TGTGCCAGCAGTTTCCTAAACAGGGCAGCTACTCATGGCTACACCTTC. This translates into CASSFLNRAATHGYTF.

This clonotype was seen only a few times. The CDR3 DNA reads TGCAGTGCTAGAGCCCTTAGTGAGCAGTTCTTC. It encodes CSARALSEQFF. V and J are TRBV20-1 and TRBJ2-1; D gene uncertain. The V end was cut by 1 base, the J end by 9 bases, with 7 bases between. The CDR3 has 11 residues. Looked up from germline, CDR1 is DFQATT and CDR2 is SNEGSKA (reference sequence).

The gene calls are TRBV7-8 and TRBJ1-4, with TRBD1 matching over 8 bases. This CDR3 is 14 amino acids long. The ends lost 9 bases at V and 6 bases at J; junction bases unmatched: 9. CDR1 SGHVS and CDR2 FQNEAQ come from the germline V gene. The CDR3 region is CASAKTGVDEKLFF. The CDR3 DNA reads as TGTGCCAGTGCCAAGACAGGGGTTGATGAAAAACTGTTTTTT.

As concerns this clonotype: The junction and the germline gene differ at one end; a read error may be behind it. V usage is TRBV5-1 and J usage is TRBJ2-3, with D possibly TRBD2 on 5 matching bases. The CDR3 covers 16 residues. Germline V gene data show CDR1 as SGHRS and CDR2 as YFSETQ. DNA of the CDR3: TGCGCCAGCAGCTTGGGGGAGATTAGGACCACAGATACGCGGTATTTT. The encoded protein is CASSLGEIRTTDTRYF.

J is TRBJ2-3 and V is TRBV12-3 or TRBV12-4, with 8 bases fitting TRBD2. Unmatched junction bases numbered 5, after V lost 3 bases and J lost 6 bases. The CDR3 is made up of 14 amino acids. The DNA for the CDR3 is TGTGCCAGCAGTTTCAGAGGCGGGGGGGATACGCAGTATTTT. Translated: CASSFRGGGDTQYF.

Worth noting for this clonotype: Germline and junction disagree at one end, which may indicate a read error. This chain uses TRBV7-2 with TRBJ1-2, with a weak D call TRBD1 (5 bases). The CDR3 sequence is 16 residues long. From germline, CDR1 is SGHTA and CDR2 FQGNSA. Here the CDR3 DNA reads TGTGCCAGCAGCTTAGGACAGACGGCCCTGTACTATGACTACACCTTC. This translates into CASSLGQTALYYDYTF.